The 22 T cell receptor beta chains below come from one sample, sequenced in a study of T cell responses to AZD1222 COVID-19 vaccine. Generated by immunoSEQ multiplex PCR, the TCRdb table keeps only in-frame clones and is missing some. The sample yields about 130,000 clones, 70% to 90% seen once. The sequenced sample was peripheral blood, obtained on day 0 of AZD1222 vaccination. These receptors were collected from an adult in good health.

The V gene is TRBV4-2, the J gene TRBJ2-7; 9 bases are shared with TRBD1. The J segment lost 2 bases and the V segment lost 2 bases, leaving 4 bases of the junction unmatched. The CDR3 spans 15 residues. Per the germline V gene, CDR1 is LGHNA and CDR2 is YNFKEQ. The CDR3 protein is CASSQTGGRTYEQYF. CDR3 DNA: TGTGCCAGCAGCCAAACAGGGGGCCGGACCTACGAGCAGTACTTC.

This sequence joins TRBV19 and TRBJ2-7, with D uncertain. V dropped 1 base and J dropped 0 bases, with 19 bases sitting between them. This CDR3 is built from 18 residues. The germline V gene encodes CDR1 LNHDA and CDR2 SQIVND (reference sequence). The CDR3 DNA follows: TGTGCCAGTAGTATAGCCCCGGGCCTTGGACCTCTCTCCTACGAGCAGTACTTC. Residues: CASSIAPGLGPLSYEQYF.

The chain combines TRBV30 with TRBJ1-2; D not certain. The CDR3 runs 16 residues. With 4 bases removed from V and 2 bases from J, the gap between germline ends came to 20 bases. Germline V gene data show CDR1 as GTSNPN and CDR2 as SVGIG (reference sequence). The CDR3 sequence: CAWTSLPVNGNYGYTF. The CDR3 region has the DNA TGTGCCTGGACCTCCCTCCCGGTTAATGGGAACTATGGCTACACCTTC.

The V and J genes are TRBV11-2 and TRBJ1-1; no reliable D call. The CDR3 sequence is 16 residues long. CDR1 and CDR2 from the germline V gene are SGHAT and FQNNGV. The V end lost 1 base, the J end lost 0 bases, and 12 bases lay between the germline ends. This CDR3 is CASSLVGGPMNTEAFF. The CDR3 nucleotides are TGTGCCAGCAGCTTAGTGGGCGGCCCAATGAACACTGAAGCTTTCTTT.

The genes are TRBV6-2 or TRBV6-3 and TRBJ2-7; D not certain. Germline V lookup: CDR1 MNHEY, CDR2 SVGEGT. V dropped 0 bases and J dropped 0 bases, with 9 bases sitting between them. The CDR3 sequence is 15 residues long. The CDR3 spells CASSYSSESSYEQYF. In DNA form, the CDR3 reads TGTGCCAGCAGTTACTCGAGCGAGAGCTCCTACGAGCAGTACTTC.

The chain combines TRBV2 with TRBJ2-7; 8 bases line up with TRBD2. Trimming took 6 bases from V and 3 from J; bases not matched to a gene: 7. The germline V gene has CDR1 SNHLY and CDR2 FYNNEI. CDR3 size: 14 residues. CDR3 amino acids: CASSQRGKVYEQYF. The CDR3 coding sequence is TGTGCCAGCAGCCAGCGGGGGAAGGTCTACGAGCAGTACTTC.

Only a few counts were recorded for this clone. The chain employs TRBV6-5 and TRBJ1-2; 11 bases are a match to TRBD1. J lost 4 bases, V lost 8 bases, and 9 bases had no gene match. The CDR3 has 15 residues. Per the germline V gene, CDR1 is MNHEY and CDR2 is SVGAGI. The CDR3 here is CASVNTGTGGYGYTF. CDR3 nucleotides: TGTGCCAGCGTAAATACCGGGACAGGGGGCTATGGCTACACCTTC.

In nucleotides, the CDR3 is TGTGCCAGCAGCCCGTTAAACTATGGCTACACCTTC. Translated: CASSPLNYGYTF. This chain joins TRBV9 and TRBJ1-2, with no clear D. CDR3 length: 12 residues. Germline CDR1 and CDR2: SGDLS and YYNGEE. V lost 4 bases, J lost 2 bases, and 6 bases lay in between.

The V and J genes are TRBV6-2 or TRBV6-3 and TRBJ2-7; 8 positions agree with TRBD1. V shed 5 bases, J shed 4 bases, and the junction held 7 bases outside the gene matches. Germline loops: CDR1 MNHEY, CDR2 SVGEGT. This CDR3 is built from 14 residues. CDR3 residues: CASSTRTGKYEQYF. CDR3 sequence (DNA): TGTGCCAGCAGTACCCGGACAGGGAAATACGAGCAGTACTTC.

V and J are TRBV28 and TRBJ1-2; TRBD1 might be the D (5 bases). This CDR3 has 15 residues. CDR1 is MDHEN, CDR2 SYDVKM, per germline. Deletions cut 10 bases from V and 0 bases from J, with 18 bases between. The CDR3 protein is CAIRDPIRANYGYTF. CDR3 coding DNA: TGTGCCATCCGGGACCCCATACGTGCTAACTATGGCTACACCTTC.

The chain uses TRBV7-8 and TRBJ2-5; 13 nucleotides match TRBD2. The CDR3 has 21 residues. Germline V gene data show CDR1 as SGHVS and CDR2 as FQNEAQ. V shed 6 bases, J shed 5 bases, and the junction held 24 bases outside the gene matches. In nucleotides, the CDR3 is TGTGCCAGCAGTCCCCGACCGACGGGACTAGCGGGATATAGTGCTAAGGAGACCCAGTACTTC. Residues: CASSPRPTGLAGYSAKETQYF.

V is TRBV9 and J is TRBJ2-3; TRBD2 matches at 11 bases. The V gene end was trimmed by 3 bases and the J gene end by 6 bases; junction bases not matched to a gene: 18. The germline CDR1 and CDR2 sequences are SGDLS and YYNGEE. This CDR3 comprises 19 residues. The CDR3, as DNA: TGTGCCAGCAGCGCCCCCGGGGTGGGGACTAGCGGTCTTGGGGATACGCAGTATTTT. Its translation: CASSAPGVGTSGLGDTQYF.

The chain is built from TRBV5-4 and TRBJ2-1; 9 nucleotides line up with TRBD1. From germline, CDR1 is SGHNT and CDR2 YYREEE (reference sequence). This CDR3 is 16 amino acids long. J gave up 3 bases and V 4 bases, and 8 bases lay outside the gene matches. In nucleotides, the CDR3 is TGTGCCAGCAGCGAAATTGGACAGGGGAACTACAATGAGCAGTTCTTC. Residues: CASSEIGQGNYNEQFF.

The CDR3 protein is CASSFSGLAGVGYNEQFF. The CDR3 DNA follows: TGTGCCAGCAGCTTTTCGGGACTAGCGGGAGTTGGCTACAATGAGCAGTTCTTC. The chain joins TRBV7-9 to TRBJ2-1, with 14 bases aligning to TRBD2. This CDR3 comprises 18 residues. Looked up from germline, CDR1 is SEHNR and CDR2 is FQNEAQ (reference sequence). J gave up 3 bases and V 3 bases, and 7 bases lay outside the gene matches.

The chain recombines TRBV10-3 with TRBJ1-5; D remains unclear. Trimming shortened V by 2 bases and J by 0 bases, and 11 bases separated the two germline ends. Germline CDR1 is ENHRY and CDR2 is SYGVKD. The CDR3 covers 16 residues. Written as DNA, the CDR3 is TGTGCCATCAGTGAGGAACAAATTTATAGCAATCAGCCCCAGCATTTT. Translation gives CAISEEQIYSNQPQHF.

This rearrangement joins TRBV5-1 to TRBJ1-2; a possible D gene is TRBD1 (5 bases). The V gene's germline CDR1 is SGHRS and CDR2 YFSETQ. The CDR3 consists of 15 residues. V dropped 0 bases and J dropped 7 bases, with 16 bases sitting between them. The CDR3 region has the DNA TGCGCCAGCAGCTTGGAGGGACGGCCCGCAGGTGGCTACACCTTC. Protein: CASSLEGRPAGGYTF. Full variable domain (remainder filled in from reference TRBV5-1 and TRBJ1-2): KAGVTQTPRYLIKTRGQQVTLSCSPISGHRSVSWYQQTPGQGLQFLFEYFSETQRNKGNFPGRFSGRQFSNSRSEMNVSTLELGDSALYLCASSLEGRPAGGYTFGSGTRLTVV.

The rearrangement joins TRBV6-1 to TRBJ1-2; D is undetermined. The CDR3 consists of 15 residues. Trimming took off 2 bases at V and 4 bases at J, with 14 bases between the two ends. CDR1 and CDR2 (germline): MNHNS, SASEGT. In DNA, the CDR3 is TGTGCCAGCAGTGAAAGTTGGGTCGTTGTCTATGGCTACACCTTC. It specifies CASSESWVVVYGYTF.

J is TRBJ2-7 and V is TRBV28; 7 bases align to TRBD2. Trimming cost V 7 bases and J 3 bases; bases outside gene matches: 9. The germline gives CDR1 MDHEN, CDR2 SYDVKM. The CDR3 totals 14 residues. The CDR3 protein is CASTIIAGGYEQYF. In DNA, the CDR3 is TGTGCCAGCACCATTATAGCGGGTGGCTACGAGCAGTACTTC.

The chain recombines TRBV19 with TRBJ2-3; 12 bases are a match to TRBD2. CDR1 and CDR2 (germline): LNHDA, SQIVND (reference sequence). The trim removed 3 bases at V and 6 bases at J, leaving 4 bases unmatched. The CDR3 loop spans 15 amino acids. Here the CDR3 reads CASSMTSGSLDTQYF. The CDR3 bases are TGTGCCAGTAGTATGACTAGCGGGAGTTTGGATACGCAGTATTTT. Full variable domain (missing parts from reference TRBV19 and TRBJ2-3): DGGITQSPKYLFRKEGQNVTLSCEQNLNHDAMYWYRQDPGQGLRLIYYSQIVNDFQKGDIAEGYSVSREKKESFPLTVTSAQKNPTAFYLCASSMTSGSLDTQYFGPGTRLTVL.

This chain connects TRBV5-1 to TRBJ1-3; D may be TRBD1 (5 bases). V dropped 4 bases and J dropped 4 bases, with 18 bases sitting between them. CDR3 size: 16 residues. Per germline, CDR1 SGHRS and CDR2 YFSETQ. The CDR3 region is CASSPDSGRAGNTIYF. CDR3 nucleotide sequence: TGCGCCAGCAGCCCCGACTCAGGGAGGGCCGGAAACACCATATATTTT.

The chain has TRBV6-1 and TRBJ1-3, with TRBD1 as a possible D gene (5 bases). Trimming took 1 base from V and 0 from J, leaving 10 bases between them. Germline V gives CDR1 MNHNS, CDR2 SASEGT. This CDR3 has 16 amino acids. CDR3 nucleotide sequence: TGTGCCAGCAGTGAAGGGGGCAGGCTCTCTGGAAACACCATATATTTT. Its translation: CASSEGGRLSGNTIYF.

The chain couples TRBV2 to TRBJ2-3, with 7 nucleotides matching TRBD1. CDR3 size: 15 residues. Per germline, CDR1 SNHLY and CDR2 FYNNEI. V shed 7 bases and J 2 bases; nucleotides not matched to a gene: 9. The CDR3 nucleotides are TGTGCCAGCAATTTGGGGACAGTCTCCACAGATACGCAGTATTTT. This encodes CASNLGTVSTDTQYF.